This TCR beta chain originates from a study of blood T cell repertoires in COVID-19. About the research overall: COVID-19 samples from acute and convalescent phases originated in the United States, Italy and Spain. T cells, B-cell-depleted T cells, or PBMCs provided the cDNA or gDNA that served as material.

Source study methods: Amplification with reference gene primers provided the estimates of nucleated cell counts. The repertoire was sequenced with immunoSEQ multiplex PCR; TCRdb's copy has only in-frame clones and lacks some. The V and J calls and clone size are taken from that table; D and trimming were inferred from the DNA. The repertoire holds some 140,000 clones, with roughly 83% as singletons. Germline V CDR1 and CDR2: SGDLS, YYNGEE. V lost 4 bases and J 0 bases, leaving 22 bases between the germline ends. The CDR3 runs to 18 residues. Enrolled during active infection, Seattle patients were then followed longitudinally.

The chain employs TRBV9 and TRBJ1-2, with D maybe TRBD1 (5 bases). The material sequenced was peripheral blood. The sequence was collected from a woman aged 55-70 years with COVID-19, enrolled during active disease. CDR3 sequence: CASSLRDSPSRANYGYTF. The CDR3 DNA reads TGTGCCAGCAGCCTCCGGGACTCCCCTTCGAGGGCTAACTATGGCTACACCTTC.